This T cell receptor (beta chain) originates from a study of a mutant IDH1 vaccine in newly diagnosed glioma. Study background: Visit V12 was scheduled at week 35 and visit V13 at week 47. Study-level findings and limits: Changes in the top peripheral T cell clonotypes seemingly had no bearing on pseudoprogression.

A note on this clone: The antigen remains undetermined.

From germline, CDR1 is SGHVS and CDR2 FNYEAQ. The V end lost 1 base, the J end lost 2 bases, and 15 bases lay between the germline ends. The length of the CDR3 is 16 residues. Stated time point: week 35, safety follow-up. The content of each vaccine dose was 300 ug of mutant IDH1 20-mer peptide, and topical imiquimod accompanied it. Assay: immunoSEQ multiplex PCR; the TCRdb copy retains only in-frame clones and omits some. The profile shows under 40,000 clones, roughly 80% of them singletons. J is TRBJ2-7 and V is TRBV7-6; D is undetermined. Material: PBMCs, obtained from a glioma patient whose treatment included an IDH1 peptide vaccine. This TCR was recovered from a woman aged 18-29 years with glioma. In nucleotides, the CDR3 is TGTGCCAGCAGCTTAGGAGTTTTGGGCAGCCCCTACGAGCAGTACTTC. Its protein is CASSLGVLGSPYEQYF.